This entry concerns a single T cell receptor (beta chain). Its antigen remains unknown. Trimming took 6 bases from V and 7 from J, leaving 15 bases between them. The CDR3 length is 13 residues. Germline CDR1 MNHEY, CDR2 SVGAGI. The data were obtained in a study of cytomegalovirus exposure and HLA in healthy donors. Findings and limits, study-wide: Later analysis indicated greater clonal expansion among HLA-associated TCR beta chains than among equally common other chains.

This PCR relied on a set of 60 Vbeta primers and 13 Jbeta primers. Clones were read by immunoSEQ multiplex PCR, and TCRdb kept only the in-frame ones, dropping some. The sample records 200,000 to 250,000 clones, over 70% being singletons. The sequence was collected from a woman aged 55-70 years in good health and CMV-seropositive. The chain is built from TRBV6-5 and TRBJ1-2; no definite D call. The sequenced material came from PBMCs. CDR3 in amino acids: CASRSNPLRGYTF. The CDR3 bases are TGTGCCAGCAGGTCTAATCCGTTACGTGGCTACACCTTC.